This TCR beta chain was captured in a study of control samples from healthy donors and cancer patients. The method was immunoSEQ multiplex PCR; TCRdb's version includes in-frame clones alone and lacks a portion of them. The table records 150,000 to 200,000 clones, about nine tenths of them present only once. The sequence derives from a woman aged 25 to 39 in good health. Material for sequencing was blood.

The CDR3 protein is CASSWSGRGYTF. CDR3 in DNA: TGTGCCAGCAGCTGGTCAGGGAGGGGCTACACCTTC. The V gene is TRBV7-9, the J gene TRBJ1-2; D possibly corresponds to TRBD1 (5 bases). The CDR3 spans 12 residues. Germline-derived CDR1 and CDR2 are SEHNR and FQNEAQ (reference sequence). Trimming removed 4 bases at V and 8 bases at J, with 11 bases between.